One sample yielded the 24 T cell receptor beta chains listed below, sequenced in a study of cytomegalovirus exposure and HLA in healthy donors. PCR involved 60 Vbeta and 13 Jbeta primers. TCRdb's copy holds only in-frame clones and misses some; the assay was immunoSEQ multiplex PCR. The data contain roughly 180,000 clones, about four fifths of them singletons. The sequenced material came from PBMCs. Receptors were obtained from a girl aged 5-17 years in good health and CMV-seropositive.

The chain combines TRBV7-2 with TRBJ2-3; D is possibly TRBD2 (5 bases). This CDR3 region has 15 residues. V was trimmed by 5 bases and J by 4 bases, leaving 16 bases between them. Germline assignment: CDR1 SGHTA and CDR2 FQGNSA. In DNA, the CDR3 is TGTGCCAGCAGCCCCCGGGCTAGCACGCCAGATACGCAGTATTTT. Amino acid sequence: CASSPRASTPDTQYF.

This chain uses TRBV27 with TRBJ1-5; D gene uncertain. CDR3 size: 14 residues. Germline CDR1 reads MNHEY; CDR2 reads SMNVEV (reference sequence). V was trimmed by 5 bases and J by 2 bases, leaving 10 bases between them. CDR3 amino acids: CASSPIRGNQPQHF. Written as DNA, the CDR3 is TGTGCCAGCAGTCCCATTCGGGGCAATCAGCCCCAGCATTTT.

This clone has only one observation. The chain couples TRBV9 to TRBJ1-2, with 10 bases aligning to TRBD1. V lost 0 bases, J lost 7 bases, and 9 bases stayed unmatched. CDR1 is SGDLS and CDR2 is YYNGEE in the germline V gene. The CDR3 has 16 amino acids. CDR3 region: CASSVGRDRGRAGYTF. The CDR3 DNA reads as TGTGCCAGCAGCGTAGGTCGGGACAGGGGACGGGCTGGCTACACCTTC.

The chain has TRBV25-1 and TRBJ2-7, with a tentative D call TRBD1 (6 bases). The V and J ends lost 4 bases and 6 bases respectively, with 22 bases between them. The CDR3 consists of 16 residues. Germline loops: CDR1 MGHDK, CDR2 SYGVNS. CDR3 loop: CASSGRQEGLFGEQYF. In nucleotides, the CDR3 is TGTGCCAGCAGTGGGAGACAGGAAGGGTTATTCGGCGAGCAGTACTTC.

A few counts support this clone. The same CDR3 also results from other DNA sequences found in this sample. The CDR3 loop is CASSLAGGYEQYF. The CDR3 DNA is TGTGCCAGCAGCTTAGCCGGGGGCTACGAGCAGTACTTC. The chain carries TRBV7-3 and TRBJ2-7, with D possibly being TRBD2 (6 bases). The CDR3 is made up of 13 amino acids. V lost 2 bases and J 3 bases, leaving 8 bases between the germline ends. Germline CDR1 is SGHTA and CDR2 is FQGTGA.

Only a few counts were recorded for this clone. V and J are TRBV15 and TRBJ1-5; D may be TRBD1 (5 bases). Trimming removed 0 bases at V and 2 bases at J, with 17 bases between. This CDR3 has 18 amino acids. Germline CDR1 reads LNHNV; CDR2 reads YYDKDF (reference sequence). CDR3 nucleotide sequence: TGTGCCACCAGCAGAGATCCGGGGGACCTAGGGGGCAATCAGCCCCAGCATTTT. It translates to CATSRDPGDLGGNQPQHF.

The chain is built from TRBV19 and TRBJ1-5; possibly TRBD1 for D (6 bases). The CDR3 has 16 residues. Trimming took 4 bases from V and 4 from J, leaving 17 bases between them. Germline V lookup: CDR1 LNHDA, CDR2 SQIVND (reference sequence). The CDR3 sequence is CASSTSGQIINQPQHF. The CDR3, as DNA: TGTGCCAGTAGTACCTCTGGACAGATAATAAATCAGCCCCAGCATTTT.

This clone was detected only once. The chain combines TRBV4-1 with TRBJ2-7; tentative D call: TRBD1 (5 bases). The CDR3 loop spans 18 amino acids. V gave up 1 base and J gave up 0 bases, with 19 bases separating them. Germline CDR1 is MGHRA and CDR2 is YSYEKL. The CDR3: CASSQGQMTVTSSYEQYF. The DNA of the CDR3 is TGCGCCAGCAGCCAAGGCCAAATGACAGTCACTTCCTCCTACGAGCAGTACTTC.

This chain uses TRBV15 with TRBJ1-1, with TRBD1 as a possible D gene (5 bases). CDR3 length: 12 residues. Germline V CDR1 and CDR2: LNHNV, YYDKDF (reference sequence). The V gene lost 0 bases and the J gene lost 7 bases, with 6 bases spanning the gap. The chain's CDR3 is CATSRDRGEAFF. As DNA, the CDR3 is TGTGCCACCAGCAGAGATAGGGGTGAAGCTTTCTTT.

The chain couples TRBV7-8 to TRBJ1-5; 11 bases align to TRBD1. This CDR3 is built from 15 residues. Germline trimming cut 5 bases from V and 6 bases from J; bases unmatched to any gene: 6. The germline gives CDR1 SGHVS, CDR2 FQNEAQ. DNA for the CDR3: TGTGCCAGCAGCAGTGGGACAGGGGGAATTCAGCCCCAGCATTTT. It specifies CASSSGTGGIQPQHF.

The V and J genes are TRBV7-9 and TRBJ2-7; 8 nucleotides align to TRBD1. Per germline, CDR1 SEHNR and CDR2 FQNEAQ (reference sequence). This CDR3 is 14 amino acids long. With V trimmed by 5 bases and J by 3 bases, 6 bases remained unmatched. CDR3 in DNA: TGTGCCAGCAGCGCGGGACAGGTTGGCTACGAGCAGTACTTC. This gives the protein CASSAGQVGYEQYF.

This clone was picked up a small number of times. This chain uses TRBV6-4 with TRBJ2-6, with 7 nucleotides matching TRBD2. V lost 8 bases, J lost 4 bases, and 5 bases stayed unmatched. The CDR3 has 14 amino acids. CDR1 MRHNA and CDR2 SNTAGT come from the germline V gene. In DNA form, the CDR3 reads TGTGCCAGCGGGGGGGGGTCAGGGGCCAACGTCCTGACTTTC. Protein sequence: CASGGGSGANVLTF.

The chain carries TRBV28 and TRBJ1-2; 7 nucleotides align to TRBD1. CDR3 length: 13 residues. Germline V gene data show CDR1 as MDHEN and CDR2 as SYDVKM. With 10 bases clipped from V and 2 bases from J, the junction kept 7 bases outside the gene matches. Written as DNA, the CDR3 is TGTGCCACCTATGCGACAGGGAACTATGGCTACACCTTC. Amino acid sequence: CATYATGNYGYTF.

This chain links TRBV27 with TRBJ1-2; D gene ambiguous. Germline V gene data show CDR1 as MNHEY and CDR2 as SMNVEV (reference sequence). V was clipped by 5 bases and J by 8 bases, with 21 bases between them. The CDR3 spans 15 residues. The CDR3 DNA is TGTGCCAGCAGTCCCCTGCCCCAAGCCTTGAAAGGCTACACCTTC. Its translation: CASSPLPQALKGYTF.

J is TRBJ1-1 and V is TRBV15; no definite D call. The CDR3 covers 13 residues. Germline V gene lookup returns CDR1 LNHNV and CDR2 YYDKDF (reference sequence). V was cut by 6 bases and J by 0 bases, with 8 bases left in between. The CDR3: CATRGPMNTEAFF. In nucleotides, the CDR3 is TGTGCCACCAGGGGCCCAATGAACACTGAAGCTTTCTTT. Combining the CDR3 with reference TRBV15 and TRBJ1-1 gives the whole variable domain DAMVIQNPRYQVTQFGKPVTLSCSQTLNHNVMYWYQQKSSQAPKLLFHYYDKDFNNEADTPDNFQSRRPNTSFCFLDIRSPGLGDTAMYLCATRGPMNTEAFFGQGTRLTVV.

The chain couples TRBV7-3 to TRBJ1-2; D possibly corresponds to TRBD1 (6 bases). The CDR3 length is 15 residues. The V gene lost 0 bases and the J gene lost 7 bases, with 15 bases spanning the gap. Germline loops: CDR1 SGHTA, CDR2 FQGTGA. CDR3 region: CASSLTYRADGGYTF. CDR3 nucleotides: TGTGCCAGCAGCTTAACGTACAGGGCGGATGGTGGCTACACCTTC. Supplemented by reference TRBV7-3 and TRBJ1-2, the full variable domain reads GAGVSQTPSNKVTEKGKYVELRCDPISGHTALYWYRQSLGQGPEFLIYFQGTGAADDSGLPNDRFFAVRPEGSVSTLKIQRTERGDSAVYLCASSLTYRADGGYTFGSGTRLTVV.

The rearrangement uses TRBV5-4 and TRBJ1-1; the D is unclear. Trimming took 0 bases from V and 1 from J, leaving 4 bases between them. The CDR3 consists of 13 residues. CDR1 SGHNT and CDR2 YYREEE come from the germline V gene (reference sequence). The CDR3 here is CASSLASNTEAFF. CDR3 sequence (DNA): TGTGCCAGCAGCTTGGCGTCGAACACTGAAGCTTTCTTT.

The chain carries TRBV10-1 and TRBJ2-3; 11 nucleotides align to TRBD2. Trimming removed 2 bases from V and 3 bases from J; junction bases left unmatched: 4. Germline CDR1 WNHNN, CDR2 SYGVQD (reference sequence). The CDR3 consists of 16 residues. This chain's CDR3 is CASSERVAGGTDTQYF. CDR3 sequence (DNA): TGCGCCAGCAGTGAGAGGGTAGCGGGGGGGACAGATACGCAGTATTTT.

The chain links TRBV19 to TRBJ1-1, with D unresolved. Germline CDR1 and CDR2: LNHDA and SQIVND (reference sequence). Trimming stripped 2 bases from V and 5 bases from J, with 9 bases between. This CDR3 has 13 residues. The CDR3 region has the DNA TGTGCCAGTAGTATATTAGGCGGGACTGAAGCTTTCTTT. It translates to CASSILGGTEAFF.

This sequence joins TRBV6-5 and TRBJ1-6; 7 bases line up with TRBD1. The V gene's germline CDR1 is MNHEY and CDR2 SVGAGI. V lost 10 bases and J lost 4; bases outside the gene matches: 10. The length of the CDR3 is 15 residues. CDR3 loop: CATWDRSFYNSPLHF. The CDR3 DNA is TGTGCCACCTGGGACAGAAGCTTTTATAATTCACCCCTCCACTTT.

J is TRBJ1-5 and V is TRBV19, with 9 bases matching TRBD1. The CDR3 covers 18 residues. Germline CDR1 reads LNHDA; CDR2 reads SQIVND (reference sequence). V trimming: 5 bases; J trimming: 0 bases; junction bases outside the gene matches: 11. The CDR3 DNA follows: TGTGCCAGTAGTGATGGACAGGGGAGCCCCTTTAGCAATCAGCCCCAGCATTTT. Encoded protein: CASSDGQGSPFSNQPQHF.

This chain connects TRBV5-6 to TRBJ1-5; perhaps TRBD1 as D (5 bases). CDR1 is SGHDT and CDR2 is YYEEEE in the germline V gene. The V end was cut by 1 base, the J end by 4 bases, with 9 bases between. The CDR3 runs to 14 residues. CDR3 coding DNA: TGTGCCAGCAGCTTGCAGGGAGGGAATCAGCCCCAGCATTTT. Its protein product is CASSLQGGNQPQHF.

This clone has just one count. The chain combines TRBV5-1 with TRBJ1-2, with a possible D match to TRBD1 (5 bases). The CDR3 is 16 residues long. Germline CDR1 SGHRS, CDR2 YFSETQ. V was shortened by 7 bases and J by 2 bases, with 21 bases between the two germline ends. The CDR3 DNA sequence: TGCGCCAGCCATACTGGGGCCCGGTGGGGAAACTATGGCTACACCTTC. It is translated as CASHTGARWGNYGYTF.

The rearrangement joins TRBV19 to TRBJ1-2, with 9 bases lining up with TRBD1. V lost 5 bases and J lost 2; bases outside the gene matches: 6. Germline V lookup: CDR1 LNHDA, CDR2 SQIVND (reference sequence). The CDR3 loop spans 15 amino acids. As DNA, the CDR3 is TGTGCCAGTAGTCCCGGGACAGGGAGCAACTATGGCTACACCTTC. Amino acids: CASSPGTGSNYGYTF.